This TCR beta chain appears in the sequencing data of a study of blood T cell repertoires in COVID-19. With V trimmed by 1 base and J by 1 base, 0 bases remained unmatched. The CDR3 runs 14 residues. Germline V CDR1 and CDR2: SEHNR, FQNEAQ (reference sequence). The method was immunoSEQ multiplex PCR; TCRdb's version includes in-frame clones alone and lacks a portion of them. Here the sample spans tens of thousands of clones, over 75% being singletons. The receptor's source is a man aged 70-80 years with COVID-19, enrolled during active disease. The genes are TRBV7-9 and TRBJ1-1, with TRBD1 identical over 7 bases. Material for sequencing was peripheral blood. Here the CDR3 DNA reads TGTGCCAGCAGCTTAGACAGGGGGAACACTGAAGCTTTCTTT. Translated: CASSLDRGNTEAFF.